The T cell receptor (beta chain) described here comes from a study of PD-1 blockade in classical Hodgkin lymphoma. Following autologous stem cell transplantation, relapse occurred in every patient, and exposure to brentuximab vedotin varied. Sequencing used immunoSEQ multiplex PCR; TCRdb keeps in-frame clones, though not all of them. The sample yields about 97,000 clones, over 80% seen once. The TCR was taken from a human donor with classical Hodgkin lymphoma. The sequencing used peripheral blood mononuclear cells (PBMCs), collected at baseline.

CDR3 loop: CAISSRGQGRGTEAFF. CDR3 DNA: TGTGCCATCAGCTCTCGAGGACAGGGGAGGGGGACTGAAGCTTTCTTT. The chain combines TRBV10-3 with TRBJ1-1, with TRBD1 matching 9 bases. Per the germline V gene, CDR1 is ENHRY and CDR2 is SYGVKD. V was clipped by 6 bases and J by 5 bases; unmatched bases: 13. CDR3 length: 16 residues.